The 10 T cell receptor beta chains below all came from one sample that was sequenced in a study of cytomegalovirus exposure and HLA in healthy donors. Primers: 60 Vbeta forward and 13 Jbeta reverse. Measured with immunoSEQ multiplex PCR; TCRdb has only the in-frame clones, and not every one. The sample yields 120,000 to 150,000 clones, about two thirds seen once. Material for sequencing was PBMCs. Every receptor here comes from a man aged 60-69 years in good health and CMV-seronegative.

This chain uses TRBV4-3 with TRBJ2-7, with 8 bases lining up with TRBD2. The ends lost 4 bases at V and 5 bases at J; junction bases unmatched: 10. The length of the CDR3 is 15 residues. Germline CDR1 LGHNA, CDR2 YSLEER. The CDR3 spells CASSRGLATMNEQYF. CDR3 bases: TGCGCCAGCAGCCGAGGACTAGCTACGATGAACGAGCAGTACTTC.

This sequence joins TRBV7-8 and TRBJ2-7; 12 bases are a match to TRBD2. CDR3 length equals 20 residues. The V and J ends lost 0 bases and 2 bases, in that order; junction bases with no gene match: 14. Germline values: CDR1 SGHVS, CDR2 FQNEAQ. The CDR3 DNA reads TGTGCCAGCAGCTTAGCTCGACTAGCGGGAGCTCTAGGTCGCGCCTACGAGCAGTACTTC. Its translation is CASSLARLAGALGRAYEQYF.

The chain links TRBV29-1 to TRBJ1-4; D uncertain. The CDR3 runs to 16 residues. V gave up 0 bases and J gave up 7 bases, with 18 bases separating them. Germline-derived CDR1 and CDR2 are SQVTM and ANQGSEA. CDR3 sequence reads: CSVEDRSDSGSEKLFF. The CDR3 DNA follows: TGCAGCGTTGAAGATCGGTCGGATTCGGGGAGTGAAAAACTGTTTTTT. The full variable domain, rest sourced from reference TRBV29-1 and TRBJ1-4, is SAVISQKPSRDICQRGTSLTIQCQVDSQVTMMFWYRQQPGQSLTLIATANQGSEATYESGFVIDKFPISRPNLTFSTLTVSNMSPEDSSIYLCSVEDRSDSGSEKLFFGSGTQLSVL.

This clone was counted a single time. In DNA form, the CDR3 reads TGTGCCACCAGAGCCTCGGGGAGCACTGAAGCTTTCTTT. This sequence encodes CATRASGSTEAFF. The chain uses TRBV15 and TRBJ1-1; D unclear. The CDR3 spans 13 residues. CDR1 is LNHNV, CDR2 YYDKDF, per germline (reference sequence). The V end lost 6 bases, the J end lost 4 bases, and 12 bases lay between the germline ends.

The chain has TRBV29-1 and TRBJ1-6; D uncertain. Deletions cut 4 bases from V and 4 bases from J, with 8 bases between. The CDR3 is 13 residues long. CDR1 SQVTM and CDR2 ANQGSEA come from the germline V gene. In DNA, the CDR3 is TGCAGCGTTGTCGACGGGTATAATTCACCCCTCCACTTT. It specifies CSVVDGYNSPLHF. Combining the CDR3 with reference TRBV29-1 and TRBJ1-6 gives the whole variable domain SAVISQKPSRDICQRGTSLTIQCQVDSQVTMMFWYRQQPGQSLTLIATANQGSEATYESGFVIDKFPISRPNLTFSTLTVSNMSPEDSSIYLCSVVDGYNSPLHFGNGTRLTVT.

This clone has a handful of counts. This chain links TRBV27 with TRBJ2-1; 9 bases fit TRBD2. The CDR3 runs 21 residues. V shed 5 bases, J shed 0 bases, and the junction held 20 bases outside the gene matches. Germline loops: CDR1 MNHEY, CDR2 SMNVEV (reference sequence). In nucleotides, the CDR3 is TGTGCCAGCAGTCCCCTGGGTGGGGGAGCGGGAGGACCAAGCTCCTACAATGAGCAGTTCTTC. Translated, it gives CASSPLGGGAGGPSSYNEQFF.

The chain links TRBV2 to TRBJ1-2; unclear D gene. Germline lookup yields CDR1 SNHLY and CDR2 FYNNEI. Trimming removed 1 base at V and 4 bases at J, with 13 bases between. This CDR3 has 15 amino acids. This chain's CDR3 is CASSEGGEAGYGYTF. The CDR3 nucleotides are TGTGCCAGCAGTGAAGGCGGGGAGGCAGGCTATGGCTACACCTTC.

The chain has TRBV10-3 and TRBJ2-7; TRBD1 agrees at 9 bases. Trimming cost V 6 bases and J 6 bases; bases outside gene matches: 12. From germline, CDR1 is ENHRY and CDR2 SYGVKD. The CDR3 sequence is 15 residues long. The CDR3 DNA reads as TGTGCCATCAGCCCGACCGGGACAGGGTCGGGCGAGCAGTACTTC. This sequence encodes CAISPTGTGSGEQYF.

The V gene is TRBV28, the J gene TRBJ2-3; the match to TRBD2 covers 7 bases. The junction had 6 bases not matched to a gene; V was cut back by 3 bases and J by 3 bases. The CDR3 covers 15 residues. Germline V CDR1 and CDR2: MDHEN, SYDVKM. The DNA of the CDR3 is TGTGCCAGCAGTTTGAGTCAGGGAGGGACAGATACGCAGTATTTT. This sequence encodes CASSLSQGGTDTQYF. The full variable domain, with the rest looked up from reference TRBV28 and TRBJ2-3, is DVKVTQSSRYLVKRTGEKVFLECVQDMDHENMFWYRQDPGLGLRLIYFSYDVKMKEKGDIPEGYSVSREKKERFSLILESASTNQTSMYLCASSLSQGGTDTQYFGPGTRLTVL.

The rearrangement links TRBV18 to TRBJ2-5; the match to TRBD2 covers 7 bases. CDR1 and CDR2 from the germline V gene are KGHSH and LQKENI. V trimming: 0 bases; J trimming: 2 bases; junction bases outside the gene matches: 3. The CDR3 has 15 amino acids. The CDR3 spells CASSPPISGQETQYF. The CDR3 region has the DNA TGTGCCAGCTCACCACCAATTAGCGGGCAAGAGACCCAGTACTTC.